The 6 T cell receptor beta chains reported below all come from one sample, sequenced in a study of T cell responses to AZD1222 COVID-19 vaccine. The table came from immunoSEQ multiplex PCR; TCRdb's copy has only in-frame clones and leaves some out. Found here are roughly 84,000 clones, roughly 89% of them singletons; the top ten hold around a tenth. Sequencing was performed on peripheral blood, taken 28 days after the second AZD1222 dose. These receptors originate from an adult who received the AZD1222 COVID-19 vaccine.

The sample holds one count of this clone. V usage is TRBV4-3 and J usage is TRBJ1-6, with D possibly being TRBD1 (5 bases). The CDR3 extends over 20 amino acids. V gave up 1 base and J gave up 0 bases, with 19 bases separating them. CDR1 is LGHNA, CDR2 YSLEER, per germline. CDR3 nucleotides: TGCGCCAGCAGCCAAGGGGTATCAGGGTTGGGGAGCTCCTATAATTCACCCCTCCACTTT. This codes for CASSQGVSGLGSSYNSPLHF.

This rearrangement joins TRBV6-5 to TRBJ1-6, with D possibly being TRBD1 (6 bases). The germline V and J ends were trimmed by 8 bases and 7 bases, with 15 bases remaining between them. Germline CDR1 MNHEY, CDR2 SVGAGI. The CDR3 totals 14 residues. CDR3 nucleotides: TGTGCCAGCGGGCAGGGGTTGAGGAATTCACCCCTCCACTTT. Residues: CASGQGLRNSPLHF.

This chain's CDR3 is CASSLSRGNTIYF. The CDR3 coding sequence is TGTGCCAGCAGCTTGAGCAGGGGAAACACCATATATTTT. V gene TRBV5-5 combines with J gene TRBJ1-3; D unclear. Germline loops: CDR1 SGHKS, CDR2 YYEKEE (reference sequence). The CDR3 contains 13 residues. Trimming took off 1 base at V and 4 bases at J, with 6 bases between the two ends. Full variable domain (rest looked up from reference TRBV5-5 and TRBJ1-3): DAGVTQSPTHLIKTRGQQVTLRCSPISGHKSVSWYQQVLGQGPQFIFQYYEKEERGRGNFPDRFSARQFPNYSSELNVNALLLGDSALYLCASSLSRGNTIYFGEGSWLTVV.

This chain connects TRBV2 to TRBJ2-7; TRBD1 is a possible D gene (6 bases). The ends were cut back, 7 bases at V and 0 bases at J, with 10 bases in the middle. The V gene's germline CDR1 is SNHLY and CDR2 FYNNEI. The CDR3 totals 13 residues. The chain's CDR3 is CASTDSHSYEQYF. The CDR3 coding sequence is TGTGCCAGCACGGACAGCCACTCCTACGAGCAGTACTTC.

The chain employs TRBV18 and TRBJ2-7; TRBD1 is a possible D gene (5 bases). CDR3 length equals 14 residues. The ends were cut back, 6 bases at V and 9 bases at J, with 21 bases in the middle. The germline V gene has CDR1 KGHSH and CDR2 LQKENI. The CDR3 coding sequence is TGTGCCAGCTCTATGGGGCAGTATCCTACGACGCAGTACTTC. This gives the protein CASSMGQYPTTQYF.

The chain employs TRBV28 and TRBJ2-1; the D is unclear. The V end was cut by 6 bases, the J end by 0 bases, with 15 bases between. This CDR3 spans 16 amino acids. Germline V gives CDR1 MDHEN, CDR2 SYDVKM. For the CDR3, the DNA is TGTGCCAGCAGATCTGCAGACCAAGGCTCCTACAATGAGCAGTTCTTC. This sequence encodes CASRSADQGSYNEQFF.